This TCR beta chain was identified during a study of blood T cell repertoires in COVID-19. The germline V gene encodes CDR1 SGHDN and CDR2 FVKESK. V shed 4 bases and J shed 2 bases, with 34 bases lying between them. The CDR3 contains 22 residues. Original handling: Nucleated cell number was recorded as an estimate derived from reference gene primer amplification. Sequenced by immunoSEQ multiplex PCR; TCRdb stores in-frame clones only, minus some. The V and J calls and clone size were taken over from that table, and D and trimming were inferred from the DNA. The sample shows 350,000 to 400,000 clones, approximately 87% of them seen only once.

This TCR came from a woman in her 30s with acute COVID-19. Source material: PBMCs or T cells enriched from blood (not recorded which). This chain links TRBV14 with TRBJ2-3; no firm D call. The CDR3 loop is CASSLRTGEWAKEQIFTDTQYF. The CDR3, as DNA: TGTGCCAGCAGCCTACGAACCGGTGAATGGGCGAAAGAGCAGATATTCACAGATACGCAGTATTTT.